A selection of T cell receptor beta chains follows, all from one sample in a study of shared T cell receptors in the human thymus. Here immunoSEQ multiplex PCR was the method, and the copy in TCRdb shows in-frame clones only, minus some. The sample has about 380,000 clones, over 90% seen once; the top ten hold about 0.02%. Material: thymocytes. These TCRs come from a human donor. Both conserved end residues are part of each CDR3. The D gene is left open where the match is weak. Some rows have no size entry. The others give once, few or many, or a class for an expanded clone.

DNA: TGTGCCAGCAGCTTGGCCCGGGGGGGATTGTCCTACGAGCAGTACTTC
CDR3: CASSLARGGLSYEQYF
V: TRBV5-4
size: NA
J: TRBJ2-7
D: TRBD2

DNA: TGCGCCAGCCGATTTTGGGGGGGTTATATGAACACTGAAGCTTTCTTT
CDR3: CASRFWGGYMNTEAFF
V: TRBV10-1
size: NA
J: TRBJ1-1
D: NA

DNA: TGTGCCACCAGCAGACCGTCTCACTGGGGCTCTGGAAACACCATATATTTT
CDR3: CATSRPSHWGSGNTIYF
V: TRBV15
size: NA
J: TRBJ1-3
D: NA

DNA: TGTGCCATCAGTGTTCGTTATGGCTACACCTTC
CDR3: CAISVRYGYTF
V: TRBV10-3
size: NA
J: TRBJ1-2
D: NA

DNA: TGTGCCAGCAGCTTGGGACAGGAGAACACTGAAGCTTTCTTT
CDR3: CASSLGQENTEAFF
V: TRBV5-4
size: once
J: TRBJ1-1
D: NA

DNA: TGTGCCAGCAGCCCCACGGTTGGCTCAGATACGCAGTATTTT
CDR3: CASSPTVGSDTQYF
V: TRBV6-5
size: NA
J: TRBJ2-3
D: NA

DNA: TGTGCCAGCAGCACCGGAGGGGGGGGCTGGAATCAGCCCCAGCATTTT
CDR3: CASSTGGGGWNQPQHF
V: TRBV5-4
size: NA
J: TRBJ1-5
D: NA

DNA: TGTGCCAGCAGCCAAAACGAGGGCAGGGGAGGAGGTCAGCCCCAGCATTTT
CDR3: CASSQNEGRGGGQPQHF
V: TRBV28
size: NA
J: TRBJ1-5
D: NA

DNA: TGTGCCAGCAGAAAACTACAGGGAGTATCACCCCTCCACTTT
CDR3: CASRKLQGVSPLHF
V: TRBV27
size: once
J: TRBJ1-6
D: NA

DNA: TGTGCCAGCAGCGTAGCGGGGGACGGCGAGCAGTACTTC
CDR3: CASSVAGDGEQYF
V: TRBV9
size: NA
J: TRBJ2-7
D: NA

DNA: TGTGCCAGCAGACAGGGTGGAACAGATACGCAGTATTTT
CDR3: CASRQGGTDTQYF
V: TRBV6-1
size: NA
J: TRBJ2-3
D: NA

DNA: TGTGCCAGCAGTTTAAAGGACAGGGGGCACACTGAAGCTTTCTTT
CDR3: CASSLKDRGHTEAFF
V: TRBV28
size: NA
J: TRBJ1-1
D: TRBD1

DNA: TGTGCCAGTAGTCCGCCCCAGGGGCAGCGTTATCAGCCCCAGCATTTT
CDR3: CASSPPQGQRYQPQHF
V: TRBV19
size: NA
J: TRBJ1-5
D: NA

DNA: TGTGCCACCTCGACTACTAACTATGGCTACACCTTC
CDR3: CATSTTNYGYTF
V: TRBV2
size: few
J: TRBJ1-2
D: NA

DNA: TGTGCCAGCAGCTTAAGACACGATCTCTGGAACACTGAAGCTTTCTTT
CDR3: CASSLRHDLWNTEAFF
V: TRBV7-2
size: once
J: TRBJ1-1
D: NA

DNA: TGTGCCAGTAGGGCCAGGGGCTACTACGAGCAGTACTTC
CDR3: CASRARGYYEQYF
V: TRBV19
size: NA
J: TRBJ2-7
D: NA

DNA: TGTGCCAGTAGTATAGCCCCGCCCCACGCGTGGGTTGACAATGAGCAGTTCTTC
CDR3: CASSIAPPHAWVDNEQFF
V: TRBV19
size: NA
J: TRBJ2-1
D: NA

DNA: TGTGCCAGCAGCGAACCAACCCGACCGGGACTAGGGTTCTACAATGAGCAGTTCTTC
CDR3: CASSEPTRPGLGFYNEQFF
V: TRBV7-4
size: NA
J: TRBJ2-1
D: TRBD2

DNA: TGTGCCATCAGTGAGTCGCCCCATAGCGGGAATCAGCCCCAGCATTTT
CDR3: CAISESPHSGNQPQHF
V: TRBV10-3
size: NA
J: TRBJ1-5
D: NA

DNA: TGTGCCAGCAGTTTAAGCCAGGACGGGGATACGCAGTATTTT
CDR3: CASSLSQDGDTQYF
V: TRBV27
size: NA
J: TRBJ2-3
D: NA

DNA: TGTGCCAGTATGGAGGGATCCTTTAATCAGCCCCAGCATTTT
CDR3: CASMEGSFNQPQHF
V: TRBV19
size: NA
J: TRBJ1-5
D: NA

DNA: TGTGCCAGCAGCTGTATGGGACAGGGGATTCAAGGTGATGAAAAACTGTTTTTT
CDR3: CASSCMGQGIQGDEKLFF
V: TRBV5-4
size: NA
J: TRBJ1-4
D: TRBD1

DNA: TGTGCCAGCAGTTTGGAGGGGTTCTCCTACAATGAGCAGTTCTTC
CDR3: CASSLEGFSYNEQFF
V: TRBV27
size: once
J: TRBJ2-1
D: NA

DNA: TGTGCCAGCAGTTTACAGGACAGGGAAACCCCCACTGAAGCTTTCTTT
CDR3: CASSLQDRETPTEAFF
V: TRBV28
size: NA
J: TRBJ1-1
D: TRBD1

DNA: TGTGCCAGCAGTTTATCTGCCGGGCTAGCGGGAGTCTTGCTATACGAGCAGTACTTC
CDR3: CASSLSAGLAGVLLYEQYF
V: TRBV28
size: NA
J: TRBJ2-7
D: TRBD2

DNA: TGTGCCAGCAGTTACAAAGCCGGGACAGCATACAATGAGCAGTTCTTC
CDR3: CASSYKAGTAYNEQFF
V: TRBV27
size: once
J: TRBJ2-1
D: TRBD1

DNA: TGCGCCAGCAGCCTCAACCTCCACCTTTCCTACGAGCAGTACTTC
CDR3: CASSLNLHLSYEQYF
V: TRBV4-1
size: NA
J: TRBJ2-7
D: NA

DNA: TGTGCCACCAGCAACAGTAGGGGGACCCACTCCTACGAGCAGTACTTC
CDR3: CATSNSRGTHSYEQYF
V: TRBV15
size: NA
J: TRBJ2-7
D: NA

DNA: TGTGCCTGGAGTGCCCAAAACCTCTCCTACGAGCAGTACTTC
CDR3: CAWSAQNLSYEQYF
V: TRBV30
size: NA
J: TRBJ2-7
D: NA

DNA: TGCGCCAGCACGTTTAGGACCGCTGTCCACGAGCAGTACTTC
CDR3: CASTFRTAVHEQYF
V: TRBV10-1
size: NA
J: TRBJ2-7
D: NA

DNA: TGTGCCAGCAGGCCGGGACTACCTGAGCAGTTCTTC
CDR3: CASRPGLPEQFF
V: TRBV11-2
size: once
J: TRBJ2-1
D: TRBD2

DNA: TGTGCCAGCAGTCCCCCCTTCTCCTACGAGCAGTACTTC
CDR3: CASSPPFSYEQYF
V: TRBV5-6
size: NA
J: TRBJ2-7
D: NA